The source of this T cell receptor beta chain is a study of shared clonotypes between healthy human individuals. Germline-derived CDR1 and CDR2 are SGDLS and YYNGEE. V was trimmed by 3 bases and J by 4 bases, leaving 22 bases between them. This CDR3 has 18 amino acids. The data were produced by immunoSEQ multiplex PCR, yet TCRdb's version contains in-frame clones alone and is incomplete. The sample carries about 2 million clones, around 96% recorded once. CD45RO negativity and positive selection for CCR7 defined naive CD8 cells, a population that excluded terminally differentiated effector memory CD45RA+ cells. A single count supports this clone.

The material sequenced was naive CD8+ T cells sorted from blood. The sequence was obtained from a man between 18 and 35 years old in good health. The chain links TRBV9 to TRBJ2-2, with a tentative D call TRBD1 (6 bases). CDR3 sequence reads: CASSAPQGWGPGTGELFF. The CDR3 DNA follows: TGTGCCAGCAGCGCCCCACAGGGATGGGGGCCTGGCACCGGGGAGCTGTTTTTT.